The 25 T cell receptor beta chains given below trace back to one sample, sequenced in a study of blood T cell repertoires in COVID-19. Method: immunoSEQ multiplex PCR; TCRdb's copy keeps in-frame clones and lacks some. The table shows about 180,000 clones, with approximately 80% occurring only once. Material: peripheral blood. These TCRs come from a middle-aged woman with COVID-19, enrolled during active disease.

In this sample, this clone turned up once. The chain employs TRBV29-1 and TRBJ2-1; possible D gene TRBD2, 6 bases. The V and J ends lost 3 bases and 3 bases respectively, with 15 bases between them. The CDR3 runs 15 residues. Germline CDR1 and CDR2: SQVTM and ANQGSEA. CDR3 coding DNA: TGCAGCGTTGAGTGGCGGGGCGCGGTCTACAATGAGCAGTTCTTC. Its translation: CSVEWRGAVYNEQFF.

J is TRBJ2-7 and V is TRBV5-5; 7 positions agree with TRBD1. Germline loops: CDR1 SGHKS, CDR2 YYEKEE (reference sequence). The junction had 14 bases not matched to a gene; V was cut back by 0 bases and J by 5 bases. This CDR3 comprises 17 residues. The CDR3 region has the DNA TGTGCCAGCAGCTTGGCGTCGAACAGGGGAAGTAGAAACGAGCAGTACTTC. Translation: CASSLASNRGSRNEQYF.

V and J are TRBV5-1 and TRBJ1-2; 11 nucleotides align to TRBD1. CDR1 SGHRS and CDR2 YFSETQ come from the germline V gene. This CDR3 spans 18 amino acids. Trimming at V came to 2 bases and at J to 1 base, leaving 10 bases not matched to a gene. The CDR3 DNA sequence: TGCGCCAGCAGCTTATGGGTGGGACAGGGGGACCTTAACTATGGCTACACCTTC. It encodes CASSLWVGQGDLNYGYTF. Combining the CDR3 with reference TRBV5-1 and TRBJ1-2 gives the whole variable domain KAGVTQTPRYLIKTRGQQVTLSCSPISGHRSVSWYQQTPGQGLQFLFEYFSETQRNKGNFPGRFSGRQFSNSRSEMNVSTLELGDSALYLCASSLWVGQGDLNYGYTFGSGTRLTVV.

The sample holds one count of this clone. At one end, the junction sequence differs from germline, possibly due to a read error. This chain joins TRBV7-2 and TRBJ2-7, with no clear D. The CDR3 has 13 amino acids. CDR1 is SGHTA, CDR2 FQGNSA, per germline. CDR3 in amino acids: CASSFARSSEQYF. CDR3 nucleotides: TGTGCCAGCAGCTTTGCCAGGTCCTCCGAGCAGTACTTC.

V is TRBV3-1 (or the pseudogene TRBV3-2) and J is TRBJ2-2; TRBD2 might be the D (7 bases). CDR1 is LGHDT and CDR2 is YNNKEL in the germline V gene (reference sequence). CDR3 size: 17 residues. Trimming pared 0 bases from V and 4 bases from J, leaving 15 bases between. CDR3 DNA: TGTGCCAGCAGCCAAGACGTCGGGGGGCAAGGCACCGGGGAGCTGTTTTTT. This codes for CASSQDVGGQGTGELFF.

V gene TRBV6-5 combines with J gene TRBJ1-2; 7 positions match TRBD1. The trim removed 9 bases at V and 5 bases at J, leaving 15 bases unmatched. CDR3 length: 15 residues. CDR1 MNHEY and CDR2 SVGAGI come from the germline V gene. CDR3 protein: CASLSLDRSFYGYTF. The CDR3 DNA is TGTGCCAGTTTATCTTTGGACAGGTCCTTTTATGGCTACACCTTC.

The chain recombines TRBV5-5 with TRBJ2-7, with D maybe TRBD1 (7 bases). The CDR3 spans 15 residues. Germline V gives CDR1 SGHKS, CDR2 YYEKEE (reference sequence). V shed 1 base and J shed 5 bases, with 16 bases lying between them. The CDR3 nucleotides read TGTGCCAGCAGCTTGTTGGAGGGGGCCAATGACGAGCAGTACTTC. This codes for CASSLLEGANDEQYF.

The V call is TRBV29-1, the J call TRBJ2-2; 11 bases fit TRBD2. The CDR3 has 17 amino acids. The germline gives CDR1 SQVTM, CDR2 ANQGSEA. V was pared by 5 bases and J by 4 bases, with 12 bases of the junction left unmatched. The CDR3 is CSVQTSGVRRGTGELFF. The CDR3 nucleotides read TGCAGCGTTCAGACTAGCGGGGTGCGTCGGGGCACCGGGGAGCTGTTTTTT.

The chain recombines TRBV19 with TRBJ2-1, with 8 bases lining up with TRBD2. The CDR3 is made up of 16 amino acids. Germline lookup yields CDR1 LNHDA and CDR2 SQIVND (reference sequence). V shed 3 bases and J 9 bases; nucleotides not matched to a gene: 13. DNA of the CDR3: TGTGCCAGTAGTATGCTCCCCGGACTAGCTGTCAGTGAGCAGTTCTTC. Its translation is CASSMLPGLAVSEQFF.

This chain connects TRBV6-5 to TRBJ2-3; 9 bases map to TRBD2. Germline V gene sequence: CDR1 MNHEY, CDR2 SVGAGI. The CDR3 consists of 14 residues. Trimming removed 8 bases from V and 5 bases from J; junction bases left unmatched: 8. The CDR3 DNA reads TGTGCCAGCCGCCCAGCGGGGGGATTAGATACGCAGTATTTT. Amino acids: CASRPAGGLDTQYF.

DNA for the CDR3: TGTGCCACTCGTGACAGGGTCGGTAATTCACCCCTCCACTTT. This translates into CATRDRVGNSPLHF. The chain recombines TRBV19 with TRBJ1-6; 7 bases map to TRBD1. J was trimmed by 6 bases and V by 10 bases; bases with no gene match: 9. CDR1 is LNHDA and CDR2 is SQIVND in the germline V gene (reference sequence). The CDR3 totals 14 residues.

The chain combines TRBV6-5 with TRBJ1-2; TRBD1 might be the D (5 bases). The CDR3 covers 14 residues. V shed 2 bases and J shed 7 bases, with 14 bases lying between them. Looked up from germline, CDR1 is MNHEY and CDR2 is SVGAGI. The CDR3 DNA follows: TGTGCCAGCAGTTACCGCTCCGGGGGTGGTGGCTACACCTTC. Encoded protein: CASSYRSGGGGYTF.

The chain recombines TRBV5-4 with TRBJ1-3, with D maybe TRBD1 (5 bases). The V end was cut by 4 bases, the J end by 0 bases, with 11 bases between. The CDR3 is 15 amino acids. The germline V gene has CDR1 SGHNT and CDR2 YYREEE (reference sequence). The DNA of the CDR3 is TGTGCCAGCAGCGAAGGGGCCCACTCTGGAAACACCATATATTTT. It translates to CASSEGAHSGNTIYF.

V gene TRBV9 combines with J gene TRBJ1-4; possibly TRBD1 for D (5 bases). V was pared by 4 bases and J by 2 bases, with 9 bases between. The germline CDR1 and CDR2 sequences are SGDLS and YYNGEE. The CDR3 contains 14 residues. The CDR3 loop is CASSMTATNEKLFF. The CDR3 DNA reads as TGTGCCAGCAGCATGACAGCGACTAATGAAAAACTGTTTTTT.

The chain employs TRBV3-1 (or the pseudogene TRBV3-2) and TRBJ1-2; TRBD1 might be the D (5 bases). The CDR3 has 14 residues. Germline lookup yields CDR1 LGHDT and CDR2 YNNKEL (reference sequence). V was trimmed by 0 bases and J by 2 bases, leaving 7 bases between them. CDR3 region: CASSQEAGNYGYTF. The CDR3 DNA reads as TGTGCCAGCAGCCAAGAGGCAGGGAACTATGGCTACACCTTC.

This clone has ten or more counts. This chain connects TRBV6-5 to TRBJ1-1; 7 bases agree with TRBD1. The CDR3 extends over 13 amino acids. From germline, CDR1 is MNHEY and CDR2 SVGAGI. V shed 10 bases, J shed 2 bases, and the junction held 7 bases outside the gene matches. In nucleotides, the CDR3 is TGTGCCACCGAGACAGGGACTAACACTGAAGCTTTCTTT. Amino acid sequence: CATETGTNTEAFF.

This clone was counted only a few times. The genes are TRBV7-3 and TRBJ1-1; D might be TRBD1 (5 bases). There are 15 residues in the CDR3. Germline V lookup: CDR1 SGHTA, CDR2 FQGTGA. The V end lost 0 bases, the J end lost 0 bases, and 8 bases lay between the germline ends. The CDR3 sequence: CASSLTTVMNTEAFF. CDR3 in DNA: TGTGCCAGCAGCTTAACGACAGTTATGAACACTGAAGCTTTCTTT. Filled out from reference TRBV7-3 and TRBJ1-1, the complete variable domain reads GAGVSQTPSNKVTEKGKYVELRCDPISGHTALYWYRQSLGQGPEFLIYFQGTGAADDSGLPNDRFFAVRPEGSVSTLKIQRTERGDSAVYLCASSLTTVMNTEAFFGQGTRLTVV.

The rearrangement links TRBV27 to TRBJ2-1; no definite D call. The length of the CDR3 is 13 residues. V was shortened by 6 bases and J by 9 bases, with 15 bases between the two germline ends. Germline CDR1 and CDR2: MNHEY and SMNVEV (reference sequence). The CDR3 region has the DNA TGTGCCAGCAGGCAAAACGGAGTTTCTGAGCAGTTCTTC. It is translated as CASRQNGVSEQFF.

V usage is TRBV27 and J usage is TRBJ2-2; TRBD1 might be the D (6 bases). The CDR3 covers 13 residues. V gave up 5 bases and J gave up 6 bases, with 10 bases separating them. The germline V gene encodes CDR1 MNHEY and CDR2 SMNVEV (reference sequence). The CDR3 coding sequence is TGTGCCAGCAGTAGCCAGGGGCCCGGGGAGCTGTTTTTT. This gives the protein CASSSQGPGELFF.

This chain connects TRBV5-6 to TRBJ1-5, with a possible D match to TRBD1 (6 bases). Germline V gene sequence: CDR1 SGHDT, CDR2 YYEEEE. The CDR3 sequence is 17 residues long. Trimming cost V 0 bases and J 4 bases, with 17 bases left between them. For the CDR3, the DNA is TGTGCCAGCAGCTTGGGAGACAGGAGACTTTTAAATCAGCCCCAGCATTTT. This translates into CASSLGDRRLLNQPQHF.

This sequence joins TRBV9 and TRBJ2-5; 9 positions agree with TRBD2. This CDR3 comprises 16 residues. Germline assignment: CDR1 SGDLS and CDR2 YYNGEE. With 3 bases clipped from V and 4 bases from J, the junction kept 10 bases outside the gene matches. CDR3 region: CASSARLSGGPETQYF. In nucleotides, the CDR3 is TGTGCCAGCAGCGCCCGCCTGAGCGGGGGGCCAGAGACCCAGTACTTC.

In its sample, this clone was seen a few times. The chain is built from TRBV13 and TRBJ1-1; the D is unclear. Looked up from germline, CDR1 is PRHDT and CDR2 is FYEKMQ (reference sequence). The CDR3 is made up of 14 amino acids. V lost 8 bases, J lost 3 bases, and 16 bases lay in between. The CDR3 region has the DNA TGTGCCAGCTGCGAGGTCTCCCTCCACACTGAAGCTTTCTTT. Translation: CASCEVSLHTEAFF.

The chain joins TRBV2 to TRBJ2-5; 15 bases align to TRBD2. This CDR3 has 16 residues. Germline trimming cut 8 bases from V and 1 base from J; bases unmatched to any gene: 5. CDR1 and CDR2 (germline): SNHLY, FYNNEI. The CDR3 DNA is TGTGCCAGCGGGACTAGCGGGGGGCGAGGCCAAGAGACCCAGTACTTC. Translation gives CASGTSGGRGQETQYF.

V gene TRBV7-8 combines with J gene TRBJ1-1, with D possibly matching TRBD1 (6 bases). The germline V gene has CDR1 SGHVS and CDR2 FQNEAQ. V was trimmed by 1 base and J by 5 bases, leaving 14 bases between them. The CDR3 sequence is 15 residues long. The CDR3 here is CASSLDPRGNTEAFF. Here the CDR3 DNA reads TGTGCCAGCAGCTTAGATCCGAGGGGGAATACTGAAGCTTTCTTT.

V is TRBV6-4 and J is TRBJ1-6; the D is unclear. Germline assignment: CDR1 MRHNA and CDR2 SNTAGT. V was cut by 2 bases and J by 2 bases, with 4 bases left in between. The CDR3 has 14 amino acids. The CDR3 spells CASSDRAYNSPLHF. The CDR3 region has the DNA TGTGCCAGCAGTGACCGGGCCTATAATTCACCCCTCCACTTT.